The present T cell receptor beta chain was sequenced within a study of T cell responses to AZD1222 COVID-19 vaccine. The CDR3 is 13 residues long. Trimming stripped 5 bases from V and 5 bases from J, with 9 bases between. Germline V gene sequence: CDR1 SSHAT, CDR2 FNYEAQ (reference sequence). A remark on this clone: Its antigen remains unidentified.

Assay: immunoSEQ multiplex PCR; the TCRdb copy retains only in-frame clones and omits some. The data hold about 37,000 clones, with more than 75% observed a single time. The study's findings and limits: The donors showed a predominance of white British ancestry and of females, with possible underestimation of clonal diversity. The peak T cell response came first, and repertoires were sampled only after it. Targeting of unmutated variant regions was reportedly seen in nearly half of spike-specific TCRs.

This material consisted of peripheral blood, taken 28 days after the second AZD1222 dose. The rearrangement joins TRBV7-7 to TRBJ2-2; no reliable D call. The sequence was obtained from an adult who received the AZD1222 COVID-19 vaccine. CDR3 nucleotides: TGTGCCAGCAGCCTCCAGACTACCGGGGAGCTGTTTTTT. Translated: CASSLQTTGELFF.